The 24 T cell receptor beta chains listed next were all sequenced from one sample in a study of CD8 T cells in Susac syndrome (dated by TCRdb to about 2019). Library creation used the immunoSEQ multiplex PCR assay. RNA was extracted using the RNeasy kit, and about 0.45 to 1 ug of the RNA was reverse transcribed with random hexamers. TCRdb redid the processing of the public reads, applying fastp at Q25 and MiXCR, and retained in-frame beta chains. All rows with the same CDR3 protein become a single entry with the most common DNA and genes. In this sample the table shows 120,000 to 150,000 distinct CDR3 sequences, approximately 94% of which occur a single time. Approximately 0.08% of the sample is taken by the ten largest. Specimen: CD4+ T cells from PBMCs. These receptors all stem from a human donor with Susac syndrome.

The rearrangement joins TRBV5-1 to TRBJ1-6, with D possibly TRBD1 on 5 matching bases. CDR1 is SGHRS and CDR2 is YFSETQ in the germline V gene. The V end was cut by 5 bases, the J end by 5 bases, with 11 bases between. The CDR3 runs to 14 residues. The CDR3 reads CASSRGNNNSPLHF. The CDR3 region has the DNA TGCGCCAGCAGTCGGGGGAACAATAATTCACCCCTCCACTTT.

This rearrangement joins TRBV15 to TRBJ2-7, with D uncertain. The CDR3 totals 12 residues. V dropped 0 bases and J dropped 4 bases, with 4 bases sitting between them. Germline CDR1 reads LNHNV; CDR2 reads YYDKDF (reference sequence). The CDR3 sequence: CATSREGYEQYF. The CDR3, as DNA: TGTGCCACCAGCAGAGAGGGGTACGAGCAGTACTTC.

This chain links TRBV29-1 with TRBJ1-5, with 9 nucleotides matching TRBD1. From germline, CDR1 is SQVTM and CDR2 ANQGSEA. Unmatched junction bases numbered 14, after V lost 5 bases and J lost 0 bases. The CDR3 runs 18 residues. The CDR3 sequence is CSVLLTGGVSGSNQPQHF. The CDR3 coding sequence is TGCAGCGTTCTTCTTACAGGGGGCGTATCAGGTAGCAATCAGCCCCAGCATTTT.

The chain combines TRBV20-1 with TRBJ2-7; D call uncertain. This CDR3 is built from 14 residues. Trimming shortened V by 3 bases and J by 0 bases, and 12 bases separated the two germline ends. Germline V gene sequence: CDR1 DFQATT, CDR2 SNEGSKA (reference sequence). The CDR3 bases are TGCAGTGCTAGGATTCGCGGAAGCTCCTACGAGCAGTACTTC. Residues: CSARIRGSSYEQYF.

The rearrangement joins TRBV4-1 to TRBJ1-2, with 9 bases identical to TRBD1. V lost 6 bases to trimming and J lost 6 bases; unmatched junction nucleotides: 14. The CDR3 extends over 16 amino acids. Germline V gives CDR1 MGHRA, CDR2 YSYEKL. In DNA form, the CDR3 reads TGCGCCAGCAGATCCCCGGGACAGGGAGCGGTAGATGGCTACACCTTC. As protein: CASRSPGQGAVDGYTF.

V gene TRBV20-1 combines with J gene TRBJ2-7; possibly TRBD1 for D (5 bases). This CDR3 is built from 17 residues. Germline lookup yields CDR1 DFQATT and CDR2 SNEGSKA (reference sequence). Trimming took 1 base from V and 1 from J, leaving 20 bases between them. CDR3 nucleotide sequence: TGCAGTGCTAGAGGTCTTGGGGCGGACAACCCTTCCTACGAGCAGTACTTC. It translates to CSARGLGADNPSYEQYF.

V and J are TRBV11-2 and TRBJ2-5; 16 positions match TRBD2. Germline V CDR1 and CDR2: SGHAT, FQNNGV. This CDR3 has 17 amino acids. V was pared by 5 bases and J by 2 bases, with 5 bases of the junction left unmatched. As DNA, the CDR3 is TGTGCCAGCAGCCCCCCGGGACTAGCGGGGGGGCAAGAGACCCAGTACTTC. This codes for CASSPPGLAGGQETQYF.

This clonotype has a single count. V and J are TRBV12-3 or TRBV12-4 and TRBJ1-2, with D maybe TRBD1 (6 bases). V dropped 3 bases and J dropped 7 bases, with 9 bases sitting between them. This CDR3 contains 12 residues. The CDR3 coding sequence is TGTGCCAGCAGTTTGGCAGGGGCTGGCTACACCTTC. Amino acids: CASSLAGAGYTF.

The CDR3 DNA follows: TGTGCCAGTAGTATATACGGCCGGGGCACTGAAGCTTTCTTT. Translation: CASSIYGRGTEAFF. The chain recombines TRBV19 with TRBJ1-1; no definite D call. Trimming pared 2 bases from V and 4 bases from J, leaving 11 bases between. Looked up from germline, CDR1 is LNHDA and CDR2 is SQIVND (reference sequence). CDR3 length equals 14 residues.

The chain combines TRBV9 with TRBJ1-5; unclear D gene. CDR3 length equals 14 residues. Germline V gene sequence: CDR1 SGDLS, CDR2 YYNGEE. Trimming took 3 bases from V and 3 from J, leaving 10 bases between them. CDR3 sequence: CASSDDGINQPQHF. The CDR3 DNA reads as TGTGCCAGCAGCGACGACGGTATCAATCAGCCCCAGCATTTT.

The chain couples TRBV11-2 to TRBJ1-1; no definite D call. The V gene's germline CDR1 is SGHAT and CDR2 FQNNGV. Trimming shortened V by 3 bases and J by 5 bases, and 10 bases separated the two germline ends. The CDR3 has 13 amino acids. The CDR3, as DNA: TGTGCCAGCAGCTTCGGGGAAGGGACTGAAGCTTTCTTT. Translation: CASSFGEGTEAFF.

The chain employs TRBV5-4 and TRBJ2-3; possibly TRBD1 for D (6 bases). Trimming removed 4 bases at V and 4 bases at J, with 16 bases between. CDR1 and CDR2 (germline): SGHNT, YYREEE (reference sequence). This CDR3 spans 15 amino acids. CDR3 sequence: CASSSRQVTADTQYF. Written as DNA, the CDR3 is TGTGCCAGCAGCAGCCGACAGGTTACCGCAGATACGCAGTATTTT.

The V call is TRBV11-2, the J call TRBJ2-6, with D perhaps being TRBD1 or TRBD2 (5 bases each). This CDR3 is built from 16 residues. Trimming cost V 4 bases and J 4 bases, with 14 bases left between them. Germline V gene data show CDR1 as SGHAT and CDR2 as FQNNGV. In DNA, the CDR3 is TGTGCCAGCAGCTCAGTGGGGACGGCCGGGGCCAACGTCCTGACTTTC. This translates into CASSSVGTAGANVLTF. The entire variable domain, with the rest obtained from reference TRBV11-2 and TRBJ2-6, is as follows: EAGVAQSPRYKIIEKRQSVAFWCNPISGHATLYWYQQILGQGPKLLIQFQNNGVVDDSQLPKDRFSAERLKGVDSTLKIQPAKLEDSAVYLCASSSVGTAGANVLTFGAGSRLTVL.

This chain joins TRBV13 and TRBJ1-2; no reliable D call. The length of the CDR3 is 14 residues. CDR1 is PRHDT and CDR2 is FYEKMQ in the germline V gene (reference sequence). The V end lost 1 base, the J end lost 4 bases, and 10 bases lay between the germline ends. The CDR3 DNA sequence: TGTGCCAGCAGCTTAGTGGCCGGGAGCTATGGCTACACCTTC. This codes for CASSLVAGSYGYTF.

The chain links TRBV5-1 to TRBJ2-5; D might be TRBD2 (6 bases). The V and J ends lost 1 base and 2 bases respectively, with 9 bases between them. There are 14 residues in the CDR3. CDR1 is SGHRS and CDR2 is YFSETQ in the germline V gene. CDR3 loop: CASSLWTTQETQYF. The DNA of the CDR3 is TGCGCCAGCAGCTTGTGGACTACTCAAGAGACCCAGTACTTC.

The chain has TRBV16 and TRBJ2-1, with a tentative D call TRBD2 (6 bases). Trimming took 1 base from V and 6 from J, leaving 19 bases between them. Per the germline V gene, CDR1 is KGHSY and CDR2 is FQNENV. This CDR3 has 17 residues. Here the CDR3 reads CASSQFVAGRPSNEQFF. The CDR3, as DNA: TGTGCCAGCAGCCAATTTGTGGCGGGACGCCCCTCCAATGAGCAGTTCTTC.

The CDR3 nucleotides are TGTGCCAGCAAAAAAGCCAGGGGGCATTATGGCTACACCTTC. Translated, it gives CASKKARGHYGYTF. The chain has TRBV2 and TRBJ1-2, with 8 bases fitting TRBD1. From germline, CDR1 is SNHLY and CDR2 FYNNEI. The CDR3 spans 14 residues. The ends lost 7 bases at V and 5 bases at J; junction bases unmatched: 9.

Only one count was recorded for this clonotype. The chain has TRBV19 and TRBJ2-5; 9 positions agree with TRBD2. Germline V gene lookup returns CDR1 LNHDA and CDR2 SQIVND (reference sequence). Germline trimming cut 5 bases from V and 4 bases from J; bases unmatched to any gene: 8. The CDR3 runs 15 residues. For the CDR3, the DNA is TGTGCCAGTAGTCGCCCGGGCGGGGGGGGAGAGACCCAGTACTTC. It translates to CASSRPGGGGETQYF.

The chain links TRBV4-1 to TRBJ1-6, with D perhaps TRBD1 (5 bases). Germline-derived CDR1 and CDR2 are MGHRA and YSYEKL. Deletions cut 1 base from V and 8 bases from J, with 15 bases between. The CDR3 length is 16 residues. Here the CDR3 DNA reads TGCGCCAGCAGCCAAGGGAATTGGCAGGGTGATTCACCCCTCCACTTT. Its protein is CASSQGNWQGDSPLHF.

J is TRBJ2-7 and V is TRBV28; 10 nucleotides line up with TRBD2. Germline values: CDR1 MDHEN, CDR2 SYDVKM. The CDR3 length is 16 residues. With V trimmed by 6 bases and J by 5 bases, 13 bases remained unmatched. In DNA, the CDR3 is TGTGCCAGCAGCCCCACGGGAGCGGGAGGGCCCCACGAGCAGTACTTC. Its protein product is CASSPTGAGGPHEQYF.

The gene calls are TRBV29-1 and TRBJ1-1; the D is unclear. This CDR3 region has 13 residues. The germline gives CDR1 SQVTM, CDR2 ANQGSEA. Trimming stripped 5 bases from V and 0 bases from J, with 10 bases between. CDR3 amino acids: CSVLLLMNTEAFF. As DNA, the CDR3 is TGCAGCGTTCTGCTACTAATGAACACTGAAGCTTTCTTT.

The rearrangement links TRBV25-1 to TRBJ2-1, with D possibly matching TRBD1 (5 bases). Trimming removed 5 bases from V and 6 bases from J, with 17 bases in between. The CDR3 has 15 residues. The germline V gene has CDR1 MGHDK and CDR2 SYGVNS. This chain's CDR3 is CASSRTYDRLNEQFF. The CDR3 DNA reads TGTGCCAGCAGTAGGACCTATGACAGACTCAATGAGCAGTTCTTC. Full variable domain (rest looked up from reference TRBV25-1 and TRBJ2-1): EADIYQTPRYLVIGTGKKITLECSQTMGHDKMYWYQQDPGMELHLIHYSYGVNSTEKGDLSSESTVSRIRTEHFPLTLESARPSHTSQYLCASSRTYDRLNEQFFGPGTRLTVL.

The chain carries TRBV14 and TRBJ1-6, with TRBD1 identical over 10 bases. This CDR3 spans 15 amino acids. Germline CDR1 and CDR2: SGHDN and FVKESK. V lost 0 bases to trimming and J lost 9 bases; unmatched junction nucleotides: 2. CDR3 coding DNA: TGTGCCAGCAGCCAAGATTGGACAGGGGGTTCACCCCTCCACTTT. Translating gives CASSQDWTGGSPLHF. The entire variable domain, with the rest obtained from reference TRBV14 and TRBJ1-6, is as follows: EAGVTQFPSHSVIEKGQTVTLRCDPISGHDNLYWYRRVMGKEIKFLLHFVKESKQDESGMPNNRFLAERTGGTYSTLKVQPAELEDSGVYFCASSQDWTGGSPLHFGNGTRLTVT.

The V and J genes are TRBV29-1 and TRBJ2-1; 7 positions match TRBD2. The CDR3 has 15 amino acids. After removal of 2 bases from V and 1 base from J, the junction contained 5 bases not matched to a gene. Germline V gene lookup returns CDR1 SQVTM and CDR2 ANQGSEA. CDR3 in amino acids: CSVELWGGSYNEQFF. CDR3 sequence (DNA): TGCAGCGTTGAACTGTGGGGGGGTTCCTACAATGAGCAGTTCTTC.